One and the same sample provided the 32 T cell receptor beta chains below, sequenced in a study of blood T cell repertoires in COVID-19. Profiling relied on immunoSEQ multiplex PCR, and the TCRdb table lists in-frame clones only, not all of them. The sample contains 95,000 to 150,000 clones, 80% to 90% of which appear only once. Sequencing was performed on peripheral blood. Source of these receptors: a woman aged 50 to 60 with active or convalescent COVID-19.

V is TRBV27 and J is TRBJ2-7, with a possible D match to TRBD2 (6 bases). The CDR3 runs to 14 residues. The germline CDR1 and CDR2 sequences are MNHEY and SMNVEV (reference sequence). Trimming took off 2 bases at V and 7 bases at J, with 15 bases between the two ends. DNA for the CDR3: TGTGCCAGCAGTTTAGGTAGCCGTGGGAGGGAGCAGTACTTC. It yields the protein CASSLGSRGREQYF.

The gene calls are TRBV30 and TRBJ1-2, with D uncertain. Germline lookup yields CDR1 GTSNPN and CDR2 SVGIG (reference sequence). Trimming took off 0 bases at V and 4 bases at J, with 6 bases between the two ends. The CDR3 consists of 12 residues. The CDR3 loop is CAWSVEVYGYTF. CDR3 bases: TGTGCCTGGAGTGTAGAGGTCTATGGCTACACCTTC.

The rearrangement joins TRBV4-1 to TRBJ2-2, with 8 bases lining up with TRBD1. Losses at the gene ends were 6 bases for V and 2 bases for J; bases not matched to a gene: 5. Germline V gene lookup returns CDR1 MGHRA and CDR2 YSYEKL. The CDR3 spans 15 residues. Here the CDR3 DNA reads TGCGCCAGCAGTCAGGGGGCCGCAAACACCGGGGAGCTGTTTTTT. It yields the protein CASSQGAANTGELFF.

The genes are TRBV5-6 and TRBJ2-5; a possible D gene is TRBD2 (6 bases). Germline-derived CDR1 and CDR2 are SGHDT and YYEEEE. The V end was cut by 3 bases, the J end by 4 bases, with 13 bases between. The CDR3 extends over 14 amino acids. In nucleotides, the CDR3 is TGTGCCAGCAGCTCGACCAAGGAGGGAGAGACCCAGTACTTC. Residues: CASSSTKEGETQYF. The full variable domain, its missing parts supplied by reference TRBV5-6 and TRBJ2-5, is DAGVTQSPTHLIKTRGQQVTLRCSPKSGHDTVSWYQQALGQGPQFIFQYYEEEERQRGNFPDRFSGHQFPNYSSELNVNALLLGDSALYLCASSSTKEGETQYFGPGTRLLVL.

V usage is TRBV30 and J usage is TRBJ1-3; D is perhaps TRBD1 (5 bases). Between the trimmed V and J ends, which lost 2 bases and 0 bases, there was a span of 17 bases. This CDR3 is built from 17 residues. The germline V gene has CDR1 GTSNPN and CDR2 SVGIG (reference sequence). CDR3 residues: CAWSPQQGVHSGNTIYF. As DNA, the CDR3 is TGTGCCTGGAGTCCCCAGCAGGGTGTTCACTCTGGAAACACCATATATTTT.

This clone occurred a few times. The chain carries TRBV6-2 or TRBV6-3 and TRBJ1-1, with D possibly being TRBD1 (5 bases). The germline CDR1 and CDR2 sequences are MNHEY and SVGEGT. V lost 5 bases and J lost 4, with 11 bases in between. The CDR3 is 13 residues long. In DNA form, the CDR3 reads TGTGCCAGCAGTACAACAGGTGGCACTGAAGCTTTCTTT. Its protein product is CASSTTGGTEAFF.

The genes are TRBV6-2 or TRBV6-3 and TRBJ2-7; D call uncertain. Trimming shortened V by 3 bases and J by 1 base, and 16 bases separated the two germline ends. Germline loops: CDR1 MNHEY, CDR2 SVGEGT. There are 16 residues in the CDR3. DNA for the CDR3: TGTGCCAGCAGTTATATGGCGGCACTTCTTTCCTACGAGCAGTACTTC. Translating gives CASSYMAALLSYEQYF.

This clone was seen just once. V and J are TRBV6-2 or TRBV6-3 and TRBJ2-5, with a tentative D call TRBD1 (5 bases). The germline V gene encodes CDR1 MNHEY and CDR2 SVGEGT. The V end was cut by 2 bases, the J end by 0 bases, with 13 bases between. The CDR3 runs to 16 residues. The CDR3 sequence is CASSYPSGRYQETQYF. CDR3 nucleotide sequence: TGTGCCAGCAGTTACCCATCAGGGCGTTACCAAGAGACCCAGTACTTC.

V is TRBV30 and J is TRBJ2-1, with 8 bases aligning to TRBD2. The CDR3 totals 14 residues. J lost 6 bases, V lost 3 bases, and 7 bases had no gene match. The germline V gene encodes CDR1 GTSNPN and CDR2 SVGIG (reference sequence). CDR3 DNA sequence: TGTGCCTGGAGAGTAGCGGGGTACGGCAATGAGCAGTTCTTC. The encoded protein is CAWRVAGYGNEQFF.

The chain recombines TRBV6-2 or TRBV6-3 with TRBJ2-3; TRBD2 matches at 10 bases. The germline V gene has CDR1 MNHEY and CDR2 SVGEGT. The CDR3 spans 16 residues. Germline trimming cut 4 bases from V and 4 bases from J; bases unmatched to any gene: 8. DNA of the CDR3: TGTGCCAGCAGTTGGCCCCTAGCGGGAGAGGCAGATACGCAGTATTTT. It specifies CASSWPLAGEADTQYF.

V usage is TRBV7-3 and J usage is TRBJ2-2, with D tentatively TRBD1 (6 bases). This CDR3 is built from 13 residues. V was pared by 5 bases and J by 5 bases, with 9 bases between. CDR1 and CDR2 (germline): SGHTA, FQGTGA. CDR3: CASSPQGTGELFF. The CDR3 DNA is TGTGCCAGCAGCCCGCAGGGGACCGGGGAGCTGTTTTTT.

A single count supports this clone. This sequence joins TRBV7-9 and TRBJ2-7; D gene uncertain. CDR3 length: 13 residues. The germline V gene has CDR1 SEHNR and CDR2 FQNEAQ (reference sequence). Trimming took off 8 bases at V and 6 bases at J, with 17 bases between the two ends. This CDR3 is CASGSSGLSEQYF. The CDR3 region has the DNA TGTGCCAGCGGTAGTTCCGGTTTGAGCGAGCAGTACTTC.

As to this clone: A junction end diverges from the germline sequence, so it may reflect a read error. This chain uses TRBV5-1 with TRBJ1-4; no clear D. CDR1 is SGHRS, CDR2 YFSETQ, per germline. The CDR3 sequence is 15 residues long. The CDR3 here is CASSLDQAANEKLFF. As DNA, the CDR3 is TGCGCCAGCAGTTTGGACCAGGCTGCGAATGAAAAACTGTTTTTT.

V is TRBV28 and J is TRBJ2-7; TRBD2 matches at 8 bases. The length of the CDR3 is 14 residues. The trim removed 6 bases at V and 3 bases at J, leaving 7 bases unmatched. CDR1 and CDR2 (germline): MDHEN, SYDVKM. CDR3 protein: CASRPAGVLYEQYF. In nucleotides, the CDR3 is TGTGCCAGCAGACCAGCGGGAGTCCTCTACGAGCAGTACTTC.

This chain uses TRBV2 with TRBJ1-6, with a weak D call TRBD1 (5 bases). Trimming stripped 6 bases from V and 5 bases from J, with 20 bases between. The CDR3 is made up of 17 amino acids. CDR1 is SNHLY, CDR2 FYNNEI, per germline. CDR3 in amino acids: CASSLPRGTQNNSPLHF. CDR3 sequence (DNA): TGTGCCAGCAGCCTCCCGCGGGGGACCCAAAATAATTCACCCCTCCACTTT.

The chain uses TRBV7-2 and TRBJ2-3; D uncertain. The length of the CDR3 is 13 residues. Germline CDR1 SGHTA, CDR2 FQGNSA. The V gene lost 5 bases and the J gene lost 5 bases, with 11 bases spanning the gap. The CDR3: CASSLSFQDTQYF. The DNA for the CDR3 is TGTGCCAGCAGCCTCAGTTTCCAAGATACGCAGTATTTT. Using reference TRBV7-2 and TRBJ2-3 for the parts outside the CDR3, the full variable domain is GAGVSQSPSNKVTEKGKDVELRCDPISGHTALYWYRQSLGQGLEFLIYFQGNSAPDKSGLPSDRFSAERTGGSVSTLTIQRTQQEDSAVYLCASSLSFQDTQYFGPGTRLTVL.

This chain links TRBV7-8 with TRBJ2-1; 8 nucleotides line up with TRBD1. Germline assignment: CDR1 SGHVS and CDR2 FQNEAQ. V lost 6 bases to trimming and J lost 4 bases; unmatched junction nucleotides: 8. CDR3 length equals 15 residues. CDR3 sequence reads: CASRPDRGEYNEQFF. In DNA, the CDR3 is TGTGCCAGCAGACCAGACAGGGGTGAATACAATGAGCAGTTCTTC.

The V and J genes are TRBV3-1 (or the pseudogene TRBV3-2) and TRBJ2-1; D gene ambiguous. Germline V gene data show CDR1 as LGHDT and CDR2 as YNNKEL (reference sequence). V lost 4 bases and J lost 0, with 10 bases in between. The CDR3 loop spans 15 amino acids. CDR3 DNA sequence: TGTGCCAGCAGCCGCCCCTTGAGCTCCTACAATGAGCAGTTCTTC. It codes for CASSRPLSSYNEQFF.

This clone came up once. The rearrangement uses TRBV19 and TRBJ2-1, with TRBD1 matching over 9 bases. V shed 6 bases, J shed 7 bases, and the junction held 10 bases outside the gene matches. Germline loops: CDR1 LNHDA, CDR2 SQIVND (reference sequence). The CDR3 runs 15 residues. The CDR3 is CASRGPGQGRNEQFF. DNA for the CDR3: TGTGCCAGTAGGGGGCCGGGACAGGGTCGTAATGAGCAGTTCTTC.

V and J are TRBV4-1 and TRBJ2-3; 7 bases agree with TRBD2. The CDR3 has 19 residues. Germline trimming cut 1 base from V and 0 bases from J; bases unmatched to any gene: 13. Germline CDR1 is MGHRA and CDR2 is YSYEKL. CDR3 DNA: TGCGCCAGCAGCCAAGCTTACCTAGCGGAGCTCCCTAGCACAGATACGCAGTATTTT. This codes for CASSQAYLAELPSTDTQYF.

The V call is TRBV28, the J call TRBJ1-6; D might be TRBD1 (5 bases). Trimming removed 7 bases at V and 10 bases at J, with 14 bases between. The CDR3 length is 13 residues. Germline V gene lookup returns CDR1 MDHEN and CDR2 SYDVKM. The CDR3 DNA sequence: TGTGCCAGCACGACTGGGGCCATCTCACCCCTCCACTTT. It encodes CASTTGAISPLHF.

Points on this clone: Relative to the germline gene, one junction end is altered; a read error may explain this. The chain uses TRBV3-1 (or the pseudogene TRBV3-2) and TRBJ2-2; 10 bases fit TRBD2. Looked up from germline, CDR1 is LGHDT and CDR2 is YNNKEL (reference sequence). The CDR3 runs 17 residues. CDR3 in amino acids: CASRQRASGSRSGELFF. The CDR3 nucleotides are TGTGCCAGCCGCCAGAGGGCTAGCGGGAGTAGATCCGGGGAGCTGTTTTTT.

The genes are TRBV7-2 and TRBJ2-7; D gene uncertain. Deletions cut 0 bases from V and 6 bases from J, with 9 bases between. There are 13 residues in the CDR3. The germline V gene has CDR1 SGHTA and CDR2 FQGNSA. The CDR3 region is CASSLALLREQYF. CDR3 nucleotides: TGTGCCAGCAGCTTAGCTCTACTCCGCGAGCAGTACTTC.

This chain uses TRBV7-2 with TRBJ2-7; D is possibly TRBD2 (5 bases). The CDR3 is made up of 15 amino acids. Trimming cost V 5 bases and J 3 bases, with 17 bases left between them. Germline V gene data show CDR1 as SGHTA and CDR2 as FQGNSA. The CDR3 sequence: CASSISAIALYEQYF. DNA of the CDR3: TGTGCCAGCAGCATTAGCGCCATAGCCCTCTACGAGCAGTACTTC. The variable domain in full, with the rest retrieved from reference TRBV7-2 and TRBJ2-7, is GAGVSQSPSNKVTEKGKDVELRCDPISGHTALYWYRQSLGQGLEFLIYFQGNSAPDKSGLPSDRFSAERTGGSVSTLTIQRTQQEDSAVYLCASSISAIALYEQYFGPGTRLTVT.

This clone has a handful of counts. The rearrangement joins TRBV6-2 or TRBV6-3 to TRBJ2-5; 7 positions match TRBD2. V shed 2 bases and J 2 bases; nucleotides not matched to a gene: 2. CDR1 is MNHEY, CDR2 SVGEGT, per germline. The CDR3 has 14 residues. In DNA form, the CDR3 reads TGTGCCAGCAGTTACCCTAGCGGTCAAGAGACCCAGTACTTC. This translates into CASSYPSGQETQYF.

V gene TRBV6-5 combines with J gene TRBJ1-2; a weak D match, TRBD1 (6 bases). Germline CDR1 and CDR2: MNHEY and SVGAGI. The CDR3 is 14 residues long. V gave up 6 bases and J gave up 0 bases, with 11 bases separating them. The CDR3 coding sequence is TGTGCCAGCAGCCCAGGGGCCACTAACTATGGCTACACCTTC. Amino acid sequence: CASSPGATNYGYTF.

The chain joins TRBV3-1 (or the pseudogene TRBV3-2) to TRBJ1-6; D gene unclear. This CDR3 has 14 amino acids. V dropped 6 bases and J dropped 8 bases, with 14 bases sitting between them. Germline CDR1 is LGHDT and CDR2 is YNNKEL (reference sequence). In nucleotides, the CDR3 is TGTGCCAGCAGTCAACCGAGTCGGTATTCACCCCTCCACTTT. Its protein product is CASSQPSRYSPLHF.

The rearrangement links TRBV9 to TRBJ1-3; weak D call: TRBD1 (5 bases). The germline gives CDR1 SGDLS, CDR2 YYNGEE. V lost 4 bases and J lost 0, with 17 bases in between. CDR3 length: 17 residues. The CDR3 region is CASSHQRQTNSGNTIYF. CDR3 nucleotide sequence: TGTGCCAGCAGCCATCAAAGACAGACCAACTCTGGAAACACCATATATTTT.

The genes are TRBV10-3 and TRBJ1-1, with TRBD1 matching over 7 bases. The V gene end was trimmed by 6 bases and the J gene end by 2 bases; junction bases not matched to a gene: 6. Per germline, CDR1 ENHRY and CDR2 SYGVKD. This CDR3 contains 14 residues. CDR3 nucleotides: TGTGCCATCAGGGGGACAGCTACAAACACTGAAGCTTTCTTT. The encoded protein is CAIRGTATNTEAFF.

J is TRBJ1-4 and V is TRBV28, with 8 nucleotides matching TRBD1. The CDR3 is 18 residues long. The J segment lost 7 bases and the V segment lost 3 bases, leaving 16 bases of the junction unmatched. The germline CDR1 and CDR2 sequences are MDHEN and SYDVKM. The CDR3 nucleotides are TGTGCCAGCAGTTTCATTTTCGGCGGGTCAGGGGGCAGTGAAAAACTGTTTTTT. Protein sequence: CASSFIFGGSGGSEKLFF.

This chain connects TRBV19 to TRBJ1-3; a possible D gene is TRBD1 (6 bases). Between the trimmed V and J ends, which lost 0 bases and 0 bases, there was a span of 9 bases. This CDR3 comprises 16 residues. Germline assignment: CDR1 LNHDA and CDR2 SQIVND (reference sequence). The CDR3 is CASSIDRDNSGNTIYF. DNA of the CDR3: TGTGCCAGTAGTATAGATCGGGACAACTCTGGAAACACCATATATTTT.

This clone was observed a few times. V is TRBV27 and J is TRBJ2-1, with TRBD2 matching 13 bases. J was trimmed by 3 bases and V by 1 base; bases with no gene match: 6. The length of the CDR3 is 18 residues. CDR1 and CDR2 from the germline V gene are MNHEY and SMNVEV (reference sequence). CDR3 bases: TGTGCCAGCAGTTTATTTGGGACTAGCGGGGCATACTACAATGAGCAGTTCTTC. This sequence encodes CASSLFGTSGAYYNEQFF.